This passage covers 9 T cell receptor beta chains from one sample sequenced in a study of OX40 agonist ivuxolimab in advanced cancers. Measured with immunoSEQ multiplex PCR; TCRdb has only the in-frame clones, and not every one. Of about 82,000 clones listed, 90% were seen once; the top ten hold 0.3% to 0.4%. The input for sequencing was CD4+ or CD8+ T cells sorted from blood, taken in a trial of the OX40 agonist ivuxolimab. All receptors derive from an adult with an advanced solid tumor such as melanoma, head and neck, liver or kidney cancer.

This chain joins TRBV27 and TRBJ2-2; the D is unclear. The CDR3 totals 14 residues. The germline gives CDR1 MNHEY, CDR2 SMNVEV (reference sequence). Deletions cut 6 bases from V and 0 bases from J, with 8 bases between. CDR3 nucleotides: TGTGCCAGCAGACCAACACCGAACACCGGGGAGCTGTTTTTT. Its translation: CASRPTPNTGELFF.

The CDR3 loop is CASSQNSGGSLGEQYF. DNA for the CDR3: TGTGCCAGCAGCCAAAATAGCGGGGGGTCCTTAGGCGAGCAGTACTTC. V is TRBV7-9 and J is TRBJ2-7; 10 nucleotides match TRBD2. V shed 5 bases and J 6 bases; nucleotides not matched to a gene: 13. This CDR3 has 16 amino acids. CDR1 and CDR2 (germline): SEHNR, FQNEAQ (reference sequence).

The J gene is TRBJ2-6, the V gene TRBV5-1, with 7 bases that match TRBD1. This CDR3 has 16 residues. V lost 4 bases, J lost 0 bases, and 4 bases stayed unmatched. Germline CDR1 SGHRS, CDR2 YFSETQ. The CDR3 sequence: CASSTAGGSGANVLTF. The DNA for the CDR3 is TGCGCCAGCAGCACGGCAGGGGGCTCTGGGGCCAACGTCCTGACTTTC.

Only one count was recorded for this clone. The V gene is TRBV18, the J gene TRBJ1-1; the D gene is possibly TRBD1 (5 bases). Per the germline V gene, CDR1 is KGHSH and CDR2 is LQKENI. The CDR3 has 16 amino acids. The ends were cut back, 4 bases at V and 7 bases at J, with 22 bases in the middle. The CDR3 nucleotides read TGTGCCAGCTCACAATATGGCAACATCGGGGGGATTGAAGCTTTCTTT. It translates to CASSQYGNIGGIEAFF.

CDR3 sequence reads: CASSPDRGREGYTF. CDR3 nucleotides: TGTGCCAGCAGCCCCGACAGGGGGCGAGAAGGCTACACCTTC. The J gene is TRBJ1-2, the V gene TRBV7-9; 10 bases agree with TRBD1. With V trimmed by 5 bases and J by 8 bases, 8 bases remained unmatched. The CDR3 runs to 14 residues. Germline V gene lookup returns CDR1 SEHNR and CDR2 FQNEAQ (reference sequence).

V usage is TRBV9 and J usage is TRBJ2-3, with 11 bases identical to TRBD2. CDR3 length: 18 amino acids. The V segment lost 3 bases and the J segment 5 bases; nucleotides outside the gene matches: 14. CDR1 and CDR2 (germline): SGDLS, YYNGEE. The CDR3 is CASSAGPPLAGGIDTQYF. CDR3 nucleotide sequence: TGTGCCAGCAGCGCCGGGCCCCCCCTAGCGGGAGGAATAGATACGCAGTATTTT. The full variable domain, with the rest looked up from reference TRBV9 and TRBJ2-3, is DSGVTQTPKHLITATGQRVTLRCSPRSGDLSVYWYQQSLDQGLQFLIQYYNGEERAKGNILERFSAQQFPDLHSELNLSSLELGDSALYFCASSAGPPLAGGIDTQYFGPGTRLTVL.

This CDR3 is CASSPFLGTSSYNEQFF. In nucleotides, the CDR3 is TGCGCCAGCAGCCCATTCCTTGGGACTAGCTCCTACAATGAGCAGTTCTTC. The J gene is TRBJ2-1, the V gene TRBV5-1; TRBD2 matches 8 bases. The length of the CDR3 is 17 residues. V was pared by 4 bases and J by 0 bases, with 9 bases of the junction left unmatched. The germline CDR1 and CDR2 sequences are SGHRS and YFSETQ.

V and J are TRBV28 and TRBJ1-5; D gene uncertain. Trimming left V 4 bases short and J 7 bases short, with 8 bases between. Germline V gene data show CDR1 as MDHEN and CDR2 as SYDVKM. The CDR3 length is 12 residues. The CDR3: CASSSPKQPQHF. The CDR3 DNA reads TGTGCCAGCAGTTCTCCCAAACAGCCCCAGCATTTT. Full variable domain (remainder filled in from reference TRBV28 and TRBJ1-5): DVKVTQSSRYLVKRTGEKVFLECVQDMDHENMFWYRQDPGLGLRLIYFSYDVKMKEKGDIPEGYSVSREKKERFSLILESASTNQTSMYLCASSSPKQPQHFGDGTRLSIL.

The chain employs TRBV28 and TRBJ1-3; weak D call: TRBD1 (5 bases). The CDR3 loop spans 15 amino acids. V was clipped by 2 bases and J by 0 bases, with 8 bases between them. The V gene's germline CDR1 is MDHEN and CDR2 SYDVKM. This CDR3 reads CASSLRGDSGNTIYF. In DNA form, the CDR3 reads TGTGCCAGCAGTTTAAGGGGAGACTCTGGAAACACCATATATTTT.